A single sample gave rise to the 23 T cell receptor beta chains below, sequenced in a study of Ad26.COV2.S vaccination and SARS-CoV-2 variants. Libraries were prepared by immunoSEQ multiplex PCR; TCRdb keeps only in-frame clonotypes and omits some of them. Here the sample spans about 400,000 clones, around 87% being singletons. Treatment meaning: around 19 received Ad26.COV2.S at low or high dose, single or two shots; roughly five received placebo; per-sample allocation not given. Each sample was drawn 63 days after the first injection (of vaccine or placebo). The source material was peripheral blood, sampled in a trial of Ad26.COV2.S vaccine versus placebo. These receptors were taken from a person aged 18 to 59 who received the Ad26.COV2.S COVID-19 vaccine or a placebo.

This clone was observed a few times. The chain links TRBV7-2 to TRBJ1-5; D is unclear. The CDR3 has 14 amino acids. Germline assignment: CDR1 SGHTA and CDR2 FQGNSA. Trimming took 1 base from V and 0 from J, leaving 4 bases between them. The CDR3 loop reads CASSLELSNQPQHF. The CDR3 DNA reads as TGTGCCAGCAGCTTAGAGCTTAGCAATCAGCCCCAGCATTTT.

The V and J genes are TRBV28 and TRBJ2-1, with D uncertain. The length of the CDR3 is 13 residues. In germline, CDR1 is MDHEN, CDR2 SYDVKM. V dropped 4 bases and J dropped 9 bases, with 13 bases sitting between them. CDR3 sequence (DNA): TGTGCCAGCAGTTCAACGCCTAGGGCTGAGCAGTTCTTC. It codes for CASSSTPRAEQFF.

The chain carries TRBV28 and TRBJ1-2; 8 positions agree with TRBD1. V was pared by 3 bases and J by 6 bases, with 6 bases of the junction left unmatched. This CDR3 contains 14 residues. Per the germline V gene, CDR1 is MDHEN and CDR2 is SYDVKM. The CDR3 sequence: CASSFPGGENGYTF. In DNA form, the CDR3 reads TGTGCCAGCAGTTTTCCAGGGGGCGAGAATGGCTACACCTTC.

The chain joins TRBV6-1 to TRBJ2-7, with D maybe TRBD1 (6 bases). The CDR3 runs to 14 residues. From germline, CDR1 is MNHNS and CDR2 SASEGT. Trimming removed 3 bases at V and 4 bases at J, with 13 bases between. CDR3 DNA: TGTGCCAGCAGTGAGGGGGCCTTAGATTACGAGCAGTACTTC. It specifies CASSEGALDYEQYF.

This clone was seen only once. The rearrangement links TRBV5-6 to TRBJ1-2; no definite D call. The CDR3 extends over 14 amino acids. V lost 2 bases, J lost 3 bases, and 11 bases lay in between. Germline-derived CDR1 and CDR2 are SGHDT and YYEEEE. Here the CDR3 DNA reads TGTGCCAGCAGCTTCGGAGGGCGCGACTATGGCTACACCTTC. Translation: CASSFGGRDYGYTF.

This chain uses TRBV3-1 (or the pseudogene TRBV3-2) with TRBJ1-1; D gene unclear. V lost 4 bases to trimming and J lost 3 bases, with 15 bases between them. The V gene's germline CDR1 is LGHDT and CDR2 YNNKEL (reference sequence). The CDR3 is 15 amino acids. The CDR3 sequence: CASSPNQAGDTEAFF. The CDR3 nucleotides read TGTGCCAGCAGCCCGAACCAGGCCGGCGACACTGAAGCTTTCTTT.

The chain links TRBV27 to TRBJ2-3, with D possibly being TRBD2 (6 bases). The CDR3 runs 14 residues. Germline V gene lookup returns CDR1 MNHEY and CDR2 SMNVEV (reference sequence). Trimming cost V 6 bases and J 1 base, with 11 bases left between them. CDR3 region: CASSRDLRTDTQYF. The CDR3 DNA reads as TGTGCCAGCAGCCGGGACTTACGCACAGATACGCAGTATTTT.

The rearrangement uses TRBV15 and TRBJ2-1; 8 bases map to TRBD2. The V and J ends lost 3 bases and 5 bases, in that order; junction bases with no gene match: 0. The CDR3 spans 13 residues. In germline, CDR1 is LNHNV, CDR2 YYDKDF (reference sequence). The CDR3 loop reads CATSRGLDNEQFF. CDR3 nucleotides: TGTGCCACCAGCAGGGGACTAGACAATGAGCAGTTCTTC.

The chain is built from TRBV7-9 and TRBJ2-7; a possible D gene is TRBD2 (6 bases). The germline V gene encodes CDR1 SEHNR and CDR2 FQNEAQ (reference sequence). Trimming stripped 0 bases from V and 0 bases from J, with 18 bases between. CDR3 length: 18 residues. The DNA of the CDR3 is TGTGCCAGCAGCTTAGCGCGGGGTTACGAGGGAGGCTCCTACGAGCAGTACTTC. Translation: CASSLARGYEGGSYEQYF.

The chain couples TRBV7-3 to TRBJ2-5; 8 bases line up with TRBD2. V gave up 2 bases and J gave up 9 bases; unmatched junction bases: 11. CDR1 is SGHTA, CDR2 FQGTGA, per germline. There are 15 residues in the CDR3. The CDR3 DNA follows: TGTGCCAGCAGCTTAGAAGGCGGGGGGCAACGGGCCCAGTACTTC. Residues: CASSLEGGGQRAQYF.

The chain joins TRBV5-8 to TRBJ2-7; the D is unclear. The CDR3 extends over 15 amino acids. Trimming stripped 2 bases from V and 0 bases from J, with 12 bases between. The germline V gene encodes CDR1 SGHTS and CDR2 YDEGEE. The CDR3 DNA reads as TGTGCCAGCAGCTTTGAGGACGGTTACTCCTACGAGCAGTACTTC. Translated, it gives CASSFEDGYSYEQYF.

This sequence joins TRBV7-9 and TRBJ2-3, with D perhaps matching TRBD2 (5 bases). CDR3 size: 15 residues. The germline gives CDR1 SEHNR, CDR2 FQNEAQ (reference sequence). V lost 1 base and J 0 bases, leaving 8 bases between the germline ends. The CDR3 spells CASSLVDSSTDTQYF. As DNA, the CDR3 is TGTGCCAGCAGCTTAGTGGACTCGAGCACAGATACGCAGTATTTT.

The chain uses TRBV7-9 and TRBJ2-3; D might be TRBD2 (5 bases). Looked up from germline, CDR1 is SEHNR and CDR2 is FQNEAQ (reference sequence). V lost 10 bases to trimming and J lost 4 bases, with 24 bases between them. The CDR3 is 16 residues long. The CDR3 spells CAIPRGSASGADTQYF. The DNA for the CDR3 is TGTGCCATCCCCCGGGGAAGTGCATCCGGCGCAGATACGCAGTATTTT.

V is TRBV6-5 and J is TRBJ1-2, with D possibly TRBD1 on 5 matching bases. There are 15 residues in the CDR3. Germline loops: CDR1 MNHEY, CDR2 SVGAGI. Trimming cost V 0 bases and J 5 bases, with 13 bases left between them. CDR3 region: CASSYSSGSSYGYTF. CDR3 sequence (DNA): TGTGCCAGCAGTTACTCATCAGGGAGTTCTTATGGCTACACCTTC.

In its sample, this clone was seen many times. This chain links TRBV3-1 (or the pseudogene TRBV3-2) with TRBJ1-1; D may be TRBD1 (5 bases). V was shortened by 4 bases and J by 1 base, with 7 bases between the two germline ends. The germline gives CDR1 LGHDT, CDR2 YNNKEL (reference sequence). The CDR3 has 13 amino acids. The CDR3 region is CASSRGANTEAFF. For the CDR3, the DNA is TGTGCCAGCAGCCGAGGGGCGAACACTGAAGCTTTCTTT.

The chain links TRBV6-5 to TRBJ1-6; D possibly corresponds to TRBD1 (6 bases). Germline CDR1 is MNHEY and CDR2 is SVGAGI. The germline V and J ends were trimmed by 0 bases and 7 bases, with 10 bases remaining between them. The CDR3 consists of 15 residues. The CDR3: CASSYSGQGNSPLHF. The CDR3 coding sequence is TGTGCCAGCAGTTACTCCGGGCAGGGGAATTCACCCCTCCACTTT.

The chain is built from TRBV30 and TRBJ1-4, with unresolved D. The CDR3 runs 13 residues. V gave up 2 bases and J gave up 5 bases, with 9 bases separating them. The germline gives CDR1 GTSNPN, CDR2 SVGIG (reference sequence). CDR3 residues: CAWSPNPNEKLFF. CDR3 in DNA: TGTGCCTGGAGTCCCAACCCAAATGAAAAACTGTTTTTT.

The V gene is TRBV6-5, the J gene TRBJ2-1; no firm D call. V was cut by 3 bases and J by 0 bases, with 9 bases left in between. CDR1 and CDR2 (germline): MNHEY, SVGAGI. The CDR3 consists of 15 residues. This CDR3 reads CASSYVPSSYNEQFF. In nucleotides, the CDR3 is TGTGCCAGCAGTTATGTCCCCAGCTCCTACAATGAGCAGTTCTTC.

V gene TRBV7-9 combines with J gene TRBJ2-3; no clear D. CDR1 and CDR2 (germline): SEHNR, FQNEAQ (reference sequence). CDR3 size: 12 residues. The V gene lost 5 bases and the J gene lost 0 bases, with 3 bases spanning the gap. The CDR3: CASSPSTDTQYF. The CDR3 DNA is TGTGCCAGCAGCCCTAGCACAGATACGCAGTATTTT.

This chain links TRBV7-9 with TRBJ2-1; no definite D call. Germline V gene data show CDR1 as SEHNR and CDR2 as FQNEAQ (reference sequence). Trimming removed 6 bases at V and 8 bases at J, with 14 bases between. This CDR3 region has 13 residues. CDR3 region: CASRTTESDEQFF. Here the CDR3 DNA reads TGTGCCAGCAGGACGACGGAGAGCGATGAGCAGTTCTTC.

The rearrangement links TRBV9 to TRBJ1-2; TRBD1 might be the D (5 bases). This CDR3 comprises 17 residues. CDR1 SGDLS and CDR2 YYNGEE come from the germline V gene. Trimming stripped 0 bases from V and 2 bases from J, with 17 bases between. Here the CDR3 DNA reads TGTGCCAGCAGCGTAGAAGGCACAGGACAACCCAACTATGGCTACACCTTC. Translated: CASSVEGTGQPNYGYTF. Combining the CDR3 with reference TRBV9 and TRBJ1-2 gives the whole variable domain DSGVTQTPKHLITATGQRVTLRCSPRSGDLSVYWYQQSLDQGLQFLIQYYNGEERAKGNILERFSAQQFPDLHSELNLSSLELGDSALYFCASSVEGTGQPNYGYTFGSGTRLTVV.

The genes are TRBV15 and TRBJ2-2; 8 bases align to TRBD1. The CDR3 runs 16 residues. V lost 3 bases and J lost 4; bases outside the gene matches: 7. CDR1 LNHNV and CDR2 YYDKDF come from the germline V gene (reference sequence). The CDR3 loop is CATSRLDRGGTGELFF. The CDR3 coding sequence is TGTGCCACCAGCAGGTTAGACAGGGGTGGCACCGGGGAGCTGTTTTTT.

The chain links TRBV4-2 to TRBJ2-7; perhaps TRBD2 as D (6 bases). The germline V and J ends were trimmed by 4 bases and 0 bases, with 13 bases remaining between them. CDR1 LGHNA and CDR2 YNFKEQ come from the germline V gene. There are 15 residues in the CDR3. The CDR3 here is CASSRRDSSSYEQYF. The CDR3 DNA sequence: TGTGCCAGCAGCCGCCGGGACTCAAGCTCCTACGAGCAGTACTTC.